The 2 T cell receptor beta chains presented below share a single source sample, sequenced in a study of T-cell memory formation after mild COVID-19 (dated by TCRdb to about 2021). Libraries were made using 5' RACE. TCRdb records Illumina NovaSeq 6000 as the sequencer. The public reads were reanalyzed by TCRdb: fastp trimming at Q25, MiXCR alignment, in-frame beta chains only. Every CDR3 protein is listed once, alongside the most common genes and DNA of its rows. For this sample there are about 200,000 distinct CDR3 sequences; more than 8% appear just once. The ten largest account for 3.5% to 4% of the sample. Sequencing used PBMCs or a T cell subset sorted from them (not recorded which). The receptors originated from a man younger than 35 who had mild COVID-19 (a few samples of this study predate the infection). The sample titles of this study are shuffled in the database, so cell type and time point are left out; the donor was told from shared clones.

This clonotype showed up many times. The CDR3 loop reads CSAPRQGLVEQYV. CDR3 DNA sequence: TGCAGTGCCCCGAGACAGGGTCTCGTCGAGCAGTACGTC. This chain uses TRBV20-1 with TRBJ2-7, with 7 bases that match TRBD1. With V trimmed by 6 bases and J by 6 bases, 11 bases remained unmatched. Germline V gene lookup returns CDR1 DFQATT and CDR2 SNEGSKA (reference sequence). The CDR3 covers 13 residues.

This clonotype was counted only a few times. The V gene is TRBV19, the J gene TRBJ2-3; TRBD2 aligns across 7 bases. Germline V gene sequence: CDR1 LNHDA, CDR2 SQIVND (reference sequence). The V and J ends lost 7 bases and 3 bases, in that order; junction bases with no gene match: 10. CDR3 length equals 15 residues. The chain's CDR3 is CASNEGRDPTDTQYF. DNA for the CDR3: TGTGCCAGTAACGAGGGGAGGGACCCAACAGATACGCAGTATTTT.